Presented here are 20 T cell receptor beta chains from one specimen sequenced in a study of T cell changes during pregnancy in multiple sclerosis. Profiling relied on immunoSEQ multiplex PCR, and the TCRdb table lists in-frame clones only, not all of them. The table has 20,000 to 25,000 clones, around 89% seen once. This specimen was CD8+ T cells from peripheral blood mononuclear cells, taken in the first trimester of pregnancy. The source is a female donor with multiple sclerosis, enrolled in a pregnancy study.

The chain is built from TRBV19 and TRBJ1-1; tentatively, D is TRBD1 (6 bases). Germline CDR1 and CDR2: LNHDA and SQIVND (reference sequence). Trimming cost V 7 bases and J 3 bases, with 21 bases left between them. This CDR3 comprises 16 residues. The CDR3 sequence: CASKGGRGETYTEAFF. The CDR3 DNA sequence: TGTGCCAGTAAGGGGGGGAGGGGGGAAACTTACACTGAAGCTTTCTTT.

The rearrangement links TRBV15 to TRBJ1-4; 7 positions agree with TRBD1. The V segment lost 3 bases and the J segment 0 bases; nucleotides outside the gene matches: 4. CDR1 LNHNV and CDR2 YYDKDF come from the germline V gene (reference sequence). This CDR3 has 16 residues. CDR3 nucleotide sequence: TGTGCCACCAGCAGCCACAGGGGAGCAACTAATGAAAAACTGTTTTTT. This sequence encodes CATSSHRGATNEKLFF. The complete variable domain, with remaining parts taken from reference TRBV15 and TRBJ1-4, reads DAMVIQNPRYQVTQFGKPVTLSCSQTLNHNVMYWYQQKSSQAPKLLFHYYDKDFNNEADTPDNFQSRRPNTSFCFLDIRSPGLGDTAMYLCATSSHRGATNEKLFFGSGTQLSVL.

This rearrangement joins TRBV5-5 to TRBJ2-7; 7 nucleotides agree with TRBD1. The CDR3 loop spans 14 amino acids. V was pared by 0 bases and J by 4 bases, with 4 bases of the junction left unmatched. CDR1 is SGHKS, CDR2 YYEKEE, per germline (reference sequence). The CDR3 loop is CASSLAGGEYEQYF. CDR3 DNA sequence: TGTGCCAGCAGCTTGGCAGGGGGAGAGTACGAGCAGTACTTC.

The chain combines TRBV6-5 with TRBJ2-1; 8 nucleotides agree with TRBD2. Germline values: CDR1 MNHEY, CDR2 SVGAGI. CDR3 size: 15 residues. With V trimmed by 6 bases and J by 6 bases, 10 bases remained unmatched. Here the CDR3 DNA reads TGTGCCAGCAGCCTCAGCGGGAGCGGTCGCAATGAGCAGTTCTTC. Encoded protein: CASSLSGSGRNEQFF.

V usage is TRBV27 and J usage is TRBJ1-2; D gene unclear. This CDR3 is built from 15 residues. Germline V gene lookup returns CDR1 MNHEY and CDR2 SMNVEV (reference sequence). V shed 5 bases and J shed 4 bases, with 17 bases lying between them. CDR3 protein: CASSDLAGGVYGYTF. CDR3 DNA sequence: TGTGCCAGCAGTGACTTGGCGGGCGGGGTCTATGGCTACACCTTC.

By frequency in the sample, this clone is medium-sized. V usage is TRBV6-5 and J usage is TRBJ2-7, with 9 bases that match TRBD1. With 0 bases clipped from V and 6 bases from J, the junction kept 9 bases outside the gene matches. This CDR3 is built from 16 residues. Germline lookup yields CDR1 MNHEY and CDR2 SVGAGI. Here the CDR3 reads CASSYSVGTGSSEQYF. DNA for the CDR3: TGTGCCAGCAGTTACTCGGTTGGGACAGGGAGCAGCGAGCAGTACTTC.

The chain employs TRBV7-9 and TRBJ1-4; no clear D gene. The CDR3 length is 14 residues. The germline CDR1 and CDR2 sequences are SEHNR and FQNEAQ (reference sequence). V was clipped by 5 bases and J by 6 bases, with 13 bases between them. This CDR3 is CASSPGRLDEKLFF. The CDR3 DNA follows: TGTGCCAGCAGCCCTGGCAGATTGGATGAAAAACTGTTTTTT.

The rearrangement links TRBV6-5 to TRBJ2-7; 10 bases match TRBD2. This CDR3 is 15 amino acids long. Per germline, CDR1 MNHEY and CDR2 SVGAGI. With 7 bases clipped from V and 0 bases from J, the junction kept 6 bases outside the gene matches. In nucleotides, the CDR3 is TGTGCCAGCAAACTAGCGGGGAGGAGCTCCTACGAGCAGTACTTC. It is translated as CASKLAGRSSYEQYF.

V usage is TRBV12-5 and J usage is TRBJ2-7; 11 bases are shared with TRBD1. The length of the CDR3 is 14 residues. With 6 bases clipped from V and 2 bases from J, the junction kept 3 bases outside the gene matches. The germline V gene encodes CDR1 LGHNT and CDR2 FRNRAP. For the CDR3, the DNA is TGTGCTAGTGGGGTGGGACAGGGGGCCTACGAGCAGTACTTC. Translation: CASGVGQGAYEQYF.

The chain couples TRBV11-2 to TRBJ2-7; 8 nucleotides match TRBD2. V trimming: 0 bases; J trimming: 4 bases; junction bases outside the gene matches: 5. The CDR3 totals 15 residues. In germline, CDR1 is SGHAT, CDR2 FQNNGV. As DNA, the CDR3 is TGTGCCAGCAGCTTAGATCTACTAGCGGAATACGAGCAGTACTTC. Translating gives CASSLDLLAEYEQYF.

The chain carries TRBV13 and TRBJ2-2; no definite D call. The germline V gene has CDR1 PRHDT and CDR2 FYEKMQ (reference sequence). V was shortened by 1 base and J by 3 bases, with 15 bases between the two germline ends. The CDR3 totals 17 residues. The CDR3 here is CASSLVPRSGDTGELFF. The CDR3 coding sequence is TGTGCCAGCAGCTTAGTACCCCGTTCAGGCGACACCGGGGAGCTGTTTTTT. The variable domain in full, completed from reference TRBV13 and TRBJ2-2, reads AAGVIQSPRHLIKEKRETATLKCYPIPRHDTVYWYQQGPGQDPQFLISFYEKMQSDKGSIPDRFSAQQFSDYHSELNMSSLELGDSALYFCASSLVPRSGDTGELFFGEGSRLTVL.

V usage is TRBV6-5 and J usage is TRBJ2-3; 7 nucleotides match TRBD2. This CDR3 is 15 amino acids long. Germline lookup yields CDR1 MNHEY and CDR2 SVGAGI. The V and J ends lost 2 bases and 6 bases, in that order; junction bases with no gene match: 8. The CDR3 region is CASSYGAGAGDTQYF. CDR3 nucleotides: TGTGCCAGCAGTTACGGGGCGGGAGCGGGGGATACGCAGTATTTT.

This clone is a singleton in its sample. V and J are TRBV5-1 and TRBJ2-4, with 10 bases fitting TRBD1. This CDR3 has 15 residues. CDR1 is SGHRS and CDR2 is YFSETQ in the germline V gene. The V gene end was trimmed by 5 bases and the J gene end by 6 bases; junction bases not matched to a gene: 8. The CDR3 loop reads CASRVDRGPGNIQYF. CDR3 DNA: TGCGCCAGCAGGGTAGACAGGGGGCCGGGAAACATTCAGTACTTC.

This chain joins TRBV19 and TRBJ2-7, with a possible D match to TRBD2 (5 bases). CDR1 and CDR2 from the germline V gene are LNHDA and SQIVND (reference sequence). Deletions cut 9 bases from V and 6 bases from J, with 18 bases between. The CDR3 is 13 amino acids. CDR3 sequence: CASAPAESLEQYF. CDR3 nucleotides: TGTGCCAGCGCCCCAGCGGAGTCCCTCGAGCAGTACTTC.

In this sample, this clone turned up a few times. The gene calls are TRBV25-1 and TRBJ2-5; 9 bases line up with TRBD1. Trimming at V came to 3 bases and at J to 4 bases, leaving 12 bases not matched to a gene. The V gene's germline CDR1 is MGHDK and CDR2 SYGVNS. The CDR3 spans 17 residues. The CDR3, as DNA: TGTGCCAGCAGTGACCTAAGGGACAGGGCCATATCAGAGACCCAGTACTTC. Its translation: CASSDLRDRAISETQYF.

The gene calls are TRBV7-6 and TRBJ2-1; 11 bases align to TRBD2. V trimming: 3 bases; J trimming: 2 bases; junction bases outside the gene matches: 3. The CDR3 covers 16 residues. The germline V gene encodes CDR1 SGHVS and CDR2 FNYEAQ. DNA for the CDR3: TGTGCCAGCAGCTTTCAGACTAGCGGGACCTACAATGAGCAGTTCTTC. Amino acids: CASSFQTSGTYNEQFF. Supplemented by reference TRBV7-6 and TRBJ2-1, the full variable domain reads GAGVSQSPRYKVTKRGQDVALRCDPISGHVSLYWYRQALGQGPEFLTYFNYEAQQDKSGLPNDRFSAERPEGSISTLTIQRTEQRDSAMYRCASSFQTSGTYNEQFFGPGTRLTVL.

A single count supports this clone. This chain connects TRBV5-1 to TRBJ2-5; 7 nucleotides match TRBD2. This CDR3 comprises 14 residues. With 4 bases clipped from V and 2 bases from J, the junction kept 5 bases outside the gene matches. The germline V gene has CDR1 SGHRS and CDR2 YFSETQ. This chain's CDR3 is CASSRRETQETQYF. DNA of the CDR3: TGCGCCAGCAGCCGGCGGGAGACACAAGAGACCCAGTACTTC.

This chain uses TRBV2 with TRBJ2-7; TRBD1 agrees at 8 bases. Germline assignment: CDR1 SNHLY and CDR2 FYNNEI. The CDR3 has 13 residues. Trimming at V came to 9 bases and at J to 0 bases, leaving 4 bases not matched to a gene. The CDR3 is CASSGQDSYEQYF. DNA for the CDR3: TGTGCCAGTTCGGGACAGGACTCCTACGAGCAGTACTTC.

V gene TRBV14 combines with J gene TRBJ2-3; tentative D call: TRBD2 (6 bases). This CDR3 spans 15 amino acids. CDR1 is SGHDN and CDR2 is FVKESK in the germline V gene. With 1 base removed from V and 2 bases from J, the gap between germline ends came to 10 bases. The CDR3 bases are TGTGCCAGCAGCCAAGTTGGCGGGAACACAGATACGCAGTATTTT. Protein sequence: CASSQVGGNTDTQYF.

The chain links TRBV13 to TRBJ2-2; maybe TRBD1 (5 bases). This CDR3 region has 16 residues. Germline CDR1 is PRHDT and CDR2 is FYEKMQ (reference sequence). The ends were cut back, 1 base at V and 1 base at J, with 10 bases in the middle. CDR3 loop: CASSLAPGQNTGELFF. The CDR3 DNA is TGTGCCAGCAGCTTAGCGCCTGGACAGAACACCGGGGAGCTGTTTTTT.